The 12 T cell receptor beta chains below all came from one sample that was sequenced in a study of OX40 agonist ivuxolimab in advanced cancers. The method behind the library was the immunoSEQ multiplex PCR assay. The immuneACCESS repertoire file appears here via TCRdb, limited to in-frame rearrangements. These files lack a portion of the clones; in checked studies, under half of the deficit traces to unresolved V genes, and the cause of the others is not known. This sample lists fewer than 80,000 clones; about 85% were detected once. Jointly, the top ten make up over 4% of the sample. The starting material was CD4+ or CD8+ T cells sorted from blood, obtained in a trial of the OX40 agonist ivuxolimab. The receptors were sampled from an adult with an advanced solid tumor such as melanoma, head and neck, liver or kidney cancer.

The chain has TRBV30 and TRBJ1-1; 8 nucleotides line up with TRBD1. The CDR3 has 18 residues. The V gene end was trimmed by 1 base and the J gene end by 1 base; junction bases not matched to a gene: 14. Germline V gene data show CDR1 as GTSNPN and CDR2 as SVGIG (reference sequence). The CDR3 sequence is CAWSALLWGQVTNTEAFF. CDR3 coding DNA: TGTGCCTGGAGTGCACTTCTTTGGGGACAGGTTACGAACACTGAAGCTTTCTTT.

CDR3 sequence reads: CASSPGVYNEQFF. CDR3 nucleotides: TGTGCCAGCAGTCCAGGAGTGTACAATGAGCAGTTCTTC. The V and J genes are TRBV9 and TRBJ2-1; D gene uncertain. V lost 5 bases and J 4 bases, leaving 10 bases between the germline ends. Germline lookup yields CDR1 SGDLS and CDR2 YYNGEE. This CDR3 comprises 13 residues.

V is TRBV21-1 and J is TRBJ2-5. TRBV21-1 is a known pseudogene. The CDR3 loop spans 13 amino acids. The CDR3 loop reads CASSNKGWETQYF. The CDR3 DNA follows: TGTGCCAGCAGCAACAAAGGGTGGGAGACCCAGTACTTC.

This sequence joins TRBV5-4 and TRBJ2-1; D ambiguous. The ends were cut back, 1 base at V and 8 bases at J, with 4 bases in the middle. This CDR3 is built from 11 residues. Germline V gene lookup returns CDR1 SGHNT and CDR2 YYREEE (reference sequence). CDR3 sequence reads: CASSLWDEQFF. Here the CDR3 DNA reads TGTGCCAGCAGCTTGTGGGATGAGCAGTTCTTC.

The V call is TRBV14, the J call TRBJ2-7; the match to TRBD1 covers 8 bases. The CDR3 has 13 residues. The germline V gene has CDR1 SGHDN and CDR2 FVKESK. V trimming: 4 bases; J trimming: 6 bases; junction bases outside the gene matches: 5. Written as DNA, the CDR3 is TGTGCCAGCAGCCCTCGGACAGGGCGCGAGCAGTACTTC. This gives the protein CASSPRTGREQYF.

The chain employs TRBV25-1 and TRBJ1-1; no definite D call. The CDR3 is made up of 14 amino acids. Germline V lookup: CDR1 MGHDK, CDR2 SYGVNS. V lost 1 base and J 4 bases, leaving 10 bases between the germline ends. For the CDR3, the DNA is TGTGCCAGCAGTGAATTGGGGATGGTCACTGAAGCTTTCTTT. As protein: CASSELGMVTEAFF.

V gene TRBV30 combines with J gene TRBJ1-5, with 8 bases matching TRBD1. Germline V gene lookup returns CDR1 GTSNPN and CDR2 SVGIG (reference sequence). This CDR3 is built from 15 residues. Losses at the gene ends were 2 bases for V and 9 bases for J; bases not matched to a gene: 12. The CDR3 loop is CAWSTLRDRGGPQHF. The CDR3 coding sequence is TGTGCCTGGAGTACCCTCCGCGACAGGGGTGGGCCCCAGCATTTT.

This CDR3 reads CAWRRPSSAQFF. The CDR3 nucleotides read TGTGCCTGGAGGCGGCCTAGTTCCGCCCAGTTCTTC. The chain combines TRBV30 with TRBJ2-1; D gene unclear. V dropped 3 bases and J dropped 13 bases, with 16 bases sitting between them. CDR1 and CDR2 from the germline V gene are GTSNPN and SVGIG (reference sequence). This CDR3 is built from 12 residues.

This clone has just one count. V and J are TRBV27 and TRBJ1-1; a possible D gene is TRBD1 (5 bases). V lost 5 bases and J 0 bases, leaving 13 bases between the germline ends. Germline values: CDR1 MNHEY, CDR2 SMNVEV (reference sequence). The CDR3 covers 15 residues. CDR3 coding DNA: TGTGCCAGCAGTCCCACGTGGGGGATGAACACTGAAGCTTTCTTT. Protein: CASSPTWGMNTEAFF.

In DNA, the CDR3 is TGTGCCAGCTCACGAAAGGGGACTAGCGGGATAAGCTCCTACAATGAGCAGTTCTTC. Translating it yields CASSRKGTSGISSYNEQFF. V is TRBV18 and J is TRBJ2-1; TRBD2 aligns across 13 bases. CDR1 and CDR2 (germline): KGHSH, LQKENI. The CDR3 extends over 19 amino acids. Germline trimming cut 4 bases from V and 0 bases from J; bases unmatched to any gene: 9.

The chain recombines TRBV29-1 with TRBJ2-5, with a possible D match to TRBD2 (5 bases). This CDR3 region has 10 residues. V lost 0 bases to trimming and J lost 14 bases, with 10 bases between them. Germline V lookup: CDR1 SQVTM, CDR2 ANQGSEA. CDR3 amino acids: CSVEEGAVYF. The CDR3 nucleotides read TGCAGCGTTGAAGAAGGAGCGGTCTACTTC.

The CDR3 DNA reads as TGTGCCAGCAGCTCCCTCCTCGGCGCTCATGAGCAGTTCTTC. It codes for CASSSLLGAHEQFF. This chain links TRBV11-2 with TRBJ2-1; D gene ambiguous. Germline values: CDR1 SGHAT, CDR2 FQNNGV. V gave up 4 bases and J gave up 8 bases, with 15 bases separating them. The CDR3 contains 14 residues.